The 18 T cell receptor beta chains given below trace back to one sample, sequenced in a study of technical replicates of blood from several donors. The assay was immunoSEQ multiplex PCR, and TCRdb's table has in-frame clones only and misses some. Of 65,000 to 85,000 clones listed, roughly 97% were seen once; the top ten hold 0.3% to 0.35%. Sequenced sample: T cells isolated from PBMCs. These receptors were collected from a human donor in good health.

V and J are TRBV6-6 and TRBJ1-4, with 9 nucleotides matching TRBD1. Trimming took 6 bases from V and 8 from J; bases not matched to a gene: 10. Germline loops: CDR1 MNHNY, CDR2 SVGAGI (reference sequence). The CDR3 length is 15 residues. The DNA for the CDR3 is TGTGCCAGCAGCTCCGCCGGGACAGGGAGCGAAAAACTGTTTTTT. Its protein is CASSSAGTGSEKLFF.

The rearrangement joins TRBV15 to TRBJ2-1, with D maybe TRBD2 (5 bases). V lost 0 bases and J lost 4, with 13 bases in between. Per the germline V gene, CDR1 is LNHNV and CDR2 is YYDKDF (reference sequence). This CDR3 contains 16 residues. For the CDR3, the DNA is TGTGCCACCAGCAGAGATGGAGGCCCACCGTACAATGAGCAGTTCTTC. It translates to CATSRDGGPPYNEQFF.

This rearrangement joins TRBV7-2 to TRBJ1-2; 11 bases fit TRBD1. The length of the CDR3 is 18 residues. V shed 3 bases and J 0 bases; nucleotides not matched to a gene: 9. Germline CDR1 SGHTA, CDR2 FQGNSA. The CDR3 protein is CASSFIGTGGIANYGYTF. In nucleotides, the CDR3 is TGTGCCAGCAGCTTTATAGGGACAGGGGGGATAGCTAACTATGGCTACACCTTC.

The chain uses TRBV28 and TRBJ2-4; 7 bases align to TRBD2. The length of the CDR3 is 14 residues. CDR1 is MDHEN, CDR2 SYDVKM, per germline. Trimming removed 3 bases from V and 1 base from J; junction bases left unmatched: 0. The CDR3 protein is CASSLREAKNIQYF. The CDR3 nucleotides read TGTGCCAGCAGTTTGCGGGAGGCCAAAAACATTCAGTACTTC.

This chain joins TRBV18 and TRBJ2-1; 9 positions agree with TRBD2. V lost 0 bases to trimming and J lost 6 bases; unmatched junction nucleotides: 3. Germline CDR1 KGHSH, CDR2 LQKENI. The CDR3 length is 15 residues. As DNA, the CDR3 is TGTGCCAGCTCACCACCGGGACTAGCTTTCAATGAGCAGTTCTTC. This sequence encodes CASSPPGLAFNEQFF.

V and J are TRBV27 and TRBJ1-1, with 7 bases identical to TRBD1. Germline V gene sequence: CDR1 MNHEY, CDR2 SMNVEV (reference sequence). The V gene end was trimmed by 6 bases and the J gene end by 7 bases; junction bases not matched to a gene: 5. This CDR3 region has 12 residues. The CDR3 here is CASRRQGVEAFF. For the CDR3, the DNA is TGTGCCAGCAGGAGACAGGGAGTTGAAGCTTTCTTT.

CDR3 protein: CASSSQGTNTEAFF. The CDR3 bases are TGTGCCAGCAGCTCACAGGGGACTAACACTGAAGCTTTCTTT. The rearrangement links TRBV7-3 to TRBJ1-1, with 7 bases aligning to TRBD1. The germline V gene has CDR1 SGHTA and CDR2 FQGTGA. With 4 bases clipped from V and 2 bases from J, the junction kept 4 bases outside the gene matches. The CDR3 is 14 amino acids.

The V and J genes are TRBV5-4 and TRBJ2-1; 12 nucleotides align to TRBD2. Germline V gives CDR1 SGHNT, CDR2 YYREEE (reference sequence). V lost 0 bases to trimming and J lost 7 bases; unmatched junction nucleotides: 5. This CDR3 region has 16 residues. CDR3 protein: CASSLDLAGGQNEQFF. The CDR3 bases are TGTGCCAGCAGCTTGGATCTAGCGGGAGGGCAAAATGAGCAGTTCTTC.

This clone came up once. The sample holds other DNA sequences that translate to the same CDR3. The CDR3 reads CASSVASGSYEQYF. Written as DNA, the CDR3 is TGTGCCAGCAGCGTTGCTAGCGGCTCCTACGAGCAGTACTTC. This sequence joins TRBV9 and TRBJ2-7, with 7 bases fitting TRBD2. The CDR3 has 14 residues. Germline lookup yields CDR1 SGDLS and CDR2 YYNGEE. V dropped 2 bases and J dropped 0; count of bases not matched to a gene: 2. Supplemented by reference TRBV9 and TRBJ2-7, the full variable domain reads DSGVTQTPKHLITATGQRVTLRCSPRSGDLSVYWYQQSLDQGLQFLIQYYNGEERAKGNILERFSAQQFPDLHSELNLSSLELGDSALYFCASSVASGSYEQYFGPGTRLTVT.

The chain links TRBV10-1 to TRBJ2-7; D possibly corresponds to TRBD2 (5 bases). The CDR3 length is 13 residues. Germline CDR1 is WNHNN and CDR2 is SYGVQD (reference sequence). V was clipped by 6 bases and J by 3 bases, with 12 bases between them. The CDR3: CASSPGWGYEQYF. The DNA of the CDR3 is TGCGCCAGCAGCCCGGGGTGGGGCTACGAGCAGTACTTC.

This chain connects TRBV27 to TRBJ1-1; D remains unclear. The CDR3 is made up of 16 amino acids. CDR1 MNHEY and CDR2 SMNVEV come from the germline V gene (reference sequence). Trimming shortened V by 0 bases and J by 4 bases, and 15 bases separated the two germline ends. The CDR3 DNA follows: TGTGCCAGCAGTTTATCTTCGGGGTGGCGGAGCACTGAAGCTTTCTTT. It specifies CASSLSSGWRSTEAFF.

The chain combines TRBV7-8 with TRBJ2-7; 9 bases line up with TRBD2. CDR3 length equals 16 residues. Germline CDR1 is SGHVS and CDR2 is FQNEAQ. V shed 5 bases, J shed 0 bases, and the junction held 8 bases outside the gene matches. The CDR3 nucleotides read TGTGCCAGCAGCCCCAGGACTAGCGCGAGCTCCTACGAGCAGTACTTC. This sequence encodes CASSPRTSASSYEQYF.

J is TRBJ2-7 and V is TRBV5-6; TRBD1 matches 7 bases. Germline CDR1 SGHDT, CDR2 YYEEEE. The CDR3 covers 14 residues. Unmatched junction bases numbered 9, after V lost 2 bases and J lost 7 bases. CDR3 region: CASSFYGQAREQYF. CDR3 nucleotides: TGTGCCAGCAGCTTCTACGGACAGGCTAGAGAGCAGTACTTC.

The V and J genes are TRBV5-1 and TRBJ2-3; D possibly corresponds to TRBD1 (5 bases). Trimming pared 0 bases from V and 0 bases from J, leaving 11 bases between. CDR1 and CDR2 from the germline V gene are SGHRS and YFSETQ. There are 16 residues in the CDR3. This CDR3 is CASSLDRSTSTDTQYF. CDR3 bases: TGCGCCAGCAGCTTGGACAGGAGTACTAGCACAGATACGCAGTATTTT.

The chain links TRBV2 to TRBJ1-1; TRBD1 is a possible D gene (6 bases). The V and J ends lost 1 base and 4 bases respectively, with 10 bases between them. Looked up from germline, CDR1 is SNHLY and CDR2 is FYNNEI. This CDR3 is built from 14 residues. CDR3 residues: CASSEEGGATEAFF. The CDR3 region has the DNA TGTGCCAGCAGTGAAGAGGGGGGGGCCACTGAAGCTTTCTTT.

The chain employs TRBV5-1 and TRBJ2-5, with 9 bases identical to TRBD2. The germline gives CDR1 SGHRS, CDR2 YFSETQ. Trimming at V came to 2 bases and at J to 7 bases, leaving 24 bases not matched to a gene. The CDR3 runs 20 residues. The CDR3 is CASSLIRLAVPIIQEMTQYF. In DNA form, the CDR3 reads TGCGCCAGCAGCTTAATTAGACTAGCGGTACCCATAATCCAAGAGATGACCCAGTACTTC.

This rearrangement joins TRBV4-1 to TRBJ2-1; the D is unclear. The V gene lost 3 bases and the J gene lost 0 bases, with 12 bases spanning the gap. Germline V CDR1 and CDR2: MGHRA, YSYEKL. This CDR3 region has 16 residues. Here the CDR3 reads CASSHYDIGSYNEQFF. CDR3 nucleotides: TGCGCCAGCAGCCACTATGACATCGGCTCCTACAATGAGCAGTTCTTC.

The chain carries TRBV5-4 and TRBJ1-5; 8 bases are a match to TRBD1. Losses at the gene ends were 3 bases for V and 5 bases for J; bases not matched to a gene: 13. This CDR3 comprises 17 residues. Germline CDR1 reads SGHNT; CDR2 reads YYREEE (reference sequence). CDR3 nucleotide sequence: TGTGCCAGCAGCTCGGACCCGGGACAGGCGATCGATCAGCCCCAGCATTTT. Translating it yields CASSSDPGQAIDQPQHF.